This TCR beta chain was documented in a study of cytomegalovirus exposure and HLA in healthy donors (dated by TCRdb to 2017 to 2019). Regarding the study in general: According to a later analysis, one platform produced both the 120 validation repertoires and the approximately 660 repertoires of the first cohort. A separate validation cohort of 100 to 150 different subjects was used in addition to the 666-subject first cohort. To predict cytomegalovirus infection status, the study combined high-throughput TCR immunosequencing, statistical association of individual TCRs with disease status, and machine learning. The study aimed to test whether cataloging public T cell receptors could reveal signatures of past pathogen exposure.

The donors belonged to the validation cohort of over a hundred subjects, which was separate from the approximately 660-subject first cohort. Receptor amplification or capture employed the immunoSEQ multiplex PCR assay. Per the original workflow: A statistical classification framework was developed to diagnose cytomegalovirus status using the catalog of TCR beta chain sequences. TCRdb retrieved this table from immuneACCESS and kept in-frame rearrangements only. Not all clones are present; in checked studies, unresolved V genes account for under half, and no reason is known for the remainder. Clone size and the V and J calls come from that table; the DNA yielded D and trimming. The table for this sample lists fewer than 250,000 clones; around 78% of them were counted only once. The ten largest clones take up roughly 6% of the sample. Only one count was recorded for this clone. Its recognized antigen is unknown. No much larger clone exists at a distance of one base, and base qualities are not known. The sample carries other DNA sequences with the same CDR3.

Results and caveats for the whole study, not just this receptor: The authors suggested that the approach could potentially be extended to other disease states and immunological phenotypes. A later analysis lacked HLA typing for the validation cohort, so it scored co-occurrence in that cohort across all 120 repertoires. Cytomegalovirus status was reported to be diagnosed by the classifier with high specificity and sensitivity in both the original and validation cohorts. A later analysis found that TCRs clustered in the first cohort also tended to co-occur in the roughly 120 validation repertoires, with 94% of cluster scores above 0. Most TCR sequences were observed very rarely across donors, whereas some public TCRs were present in many individuals. In vitro tests confirmed that three of the cytomegalovirus-associated TCR beta chains recognize cytomegalovirus antigens. A total of fewer than 200 TCR beta chains were listed by the study as associated with cytomegalovirus.

From the germline V gene, CDR1 is MDHEN and CDR2 is SYDVKM. Ends trimmed: V by 5 bases, J by 1 base; bases unmatched to a gene: 2. The cysteine opens and the phenylalanine closes a CDR3 of 16 amino acids. Just the 48-base CDR3 DNA is kept, in frame starting at base 1. Sample: PBMCs. The clonotype originates from a woman aged 18-35 years in good health and CMV-seronegative. The chain uses TRBV28 and TRBJ2-3; 14 bases in the junction line up with TRBD2. This receptor has the CDR3 CASSPGLAGGTDTQYF. DNA sequence: TGTGCCAGCAGTCCGGGACTAGCGGGGGGCACAGATACGCAGTATTTT.